Presented here are 14 T cell receptor beta chains from one specimen sequenced in a study of CD8+ T cells in alopecia areata. The treatment: oral pan-JAK inhibitor, 5-10 mg twice daily. Once RNA had been extracted, it was reverse transcribed into cDNA to act as the sequencing template. Generated by immunoSEQ multiplex PCR, the TCRdb table keeps only in-frame clones and is missing some. The table has around 120,000 clones, approximately 59% seen once. Sample: CD8+ T cells sorted from blood, taken at week 4, from a patient treated with tofacitinib. The source is a human donor with alopecia areata.

This clone turned up a few times. The chain couples TRBV6-4 to TRBJ2-2, with TRBD1 matching 8 bases. Germline V gives CDR1 MRHNA, CDR2 SNTAGT. Trimming took 2 bases from V and 1 from J; bases not matched to a gene: 0. The CDR3 covers 15 residues. CDR3 protein: CASSDGQGNTGELFF. CDR3 sequence (DNA): TGTGCCAGCAGTGACGGACAGGGGAACACCGGGGAGCTGTTTTTT.

The chain recombines TRBV29-1 with TRBJ1-1; D possibly corresponds to TRBD1 (5 bases). This CDR3 comprises 12 residues. Per germline, CDR1 SQVTM and CDR2 ANQGSEA. The V gene lost 3 bases and the J gene lost 4 bases, with 9 bases spanning the gap. The CDR3 DNA reads TGCAGCGTTGAGGGGGGAATCACTGAAGCTTTCTTT. Protein sequence: CSVEGGITEAFF. The full variable domain, with the rest looked up from reference TRBV29-1 and TRBJ1-1, is SAVISQKPSRDICQRGTSLTIQCQVDSQVTMMFWYRQQPGQSLTLIATANQGSEATYESGFVIDKFPISRPNLTFSTLTVSNMSPEDSSIYLCSVEGGITEAFFGQGTRLTVV.

This chain joins TRBV6-5 and TRBJ2-7; D possibly corresponds to TRBD2 (5 bases). Germline V CDR1 and CDR2: MNHEY, SVGAGI. The ends were cut back, 2 bases at V and 3 bases at J, with 11 bases in the middle. The CDR3 runs to 14 residues. As DNA, the CDR3 is TGTGCCAGCAGTTACGACGGACTTCTCTACGAGCAGTACTTC. Amino acid sequence: CASSYDGLLYEQYF.

The rearrangement links TRBV7-9 to TRBJ2-5; D is ambiguous. The CDR3 covers 15 residues. Per germline, CDR1 SEHNR and CDR2 FQNEAQ (reference sequence). V lost 7 bases, J lost 5 bases, and 20 bases lay in between. The CDR3 DNA sequence: TGTGCCAGCACCGAAAGCTCCAAGGGCGTGGAGACCCAGTACTTC. Its translation: CASTESSKGVETQYF.

The chain joins TRBV29-1 to TRBJ1-1; D uncertain. This CDR3 has 13 residues. The germline V gene has CDR1 SQVTM and CDR2 ANQGSEA. This CDR3 is CRILREGNTEAFF. CDR3 DNA: TGCAGAATATTGAGGGAAGGGAACACTGAAGCTTTCTTT.

This chain joins TRBV30 and TRBJ2-3; D not resolved. CDR1 GTSNPN and CDR2 SVGIG come from the germline V gene (reference sequence). There are 16 residues in the CDR3. Trimming removed 0 bases from V and 2 bases from J, with 15 bases in between. This CDR3 is CAWSVTGYGVTDTQYF. In nucleotides, the CDR3 is TGTGCCTGGAGTGTCACCGGGTACGGCGTCACAGATACGCAGTATTTT.

This chain joins TRBV5-6 and TRBJ2-4, with 8 positions matching TRBD1. V lost 5 bases and J lost 6; bases outside the gene matches: 10. The CDR3 length is 15 residues. Germline loops: CDR1 SGHDT, CDR2 YYEEEE. CDR3 sequence (DNA): TGTGCCAGCAGGCCGACAGGGGCCGGTTTAAACATTCAGTACTTC. Its translation: CASRPTGAGLNIQYF.

There are a few counts of this clone. V usage is TRBV6-5 and J usage is TRBJ2-5; no clear D. Germline V gene sequence: CDR1 MNHEY, CDR2 SVGAGI. This CDR3 region has 14 residues. With 5 bases removed from V and 3 bases from J, the gap between germline ends came to 13 bases. CDR3 region: CASSPLATEETQYF. In nucleotides, the CDR3 is TGTGCCAGCAGTCCCCTGGCAACGGAAGAGACCCAGTACTTC.

The chain links TRBV29-1 to TRBJ2-4; D gene ambiguous. CDR3 length: 14 residues. Germline assignment: CDR1 SQVTM and CDR2 ANQGSEA. Trimming removed 2 bases from V and 6 bases from J, with 14 bases in between. The CDR3 DNA reads TGCAGCGTTGAATTACCGGCGGCTGGAAACATTCAGTACTTC. Amino acid sequence: CSVELPAAGNIQYF.

The chain uses TRBV4-2 and TRBJ2-7, with a tentative D call TRBD1 (6 bases). Germline CDR1 and CDR2: LGHNA and YNFKEQ. Trimming pared 4 bases from V and 3 bases from J, leaving 13 bases between. The CDR3 runs to 14 residues. This CDR3 reads CASSPSPGDYEQYF. The CDR3 coding sequence is TGTGCCAGCAGCCCCTCCCCAGGGGACTACGAGCAGTACTTC.

The genes are TRBV30 and TRBJ1-2; 7 positions match TRBD1. V trimming: 1 base; J trimming: 1 base; junction bases outside the gene matches: 3. CDR3 length: 14 residues. CDR1 is GTSNPN and CDR2 is SVGIG in the germline V gene (reference sequence). The CDR3, as DNA: TGTGCCTGGAGTGGGGACAGTAATAACTATGGCTACACCTTC. Translated: CAWSGDSNNYGYTF.

The V call is TRBV4-1, the J call TRBJ1-1; D remains unclear. Trimming removed 9 bases from V and 3 bases from J, with 14 bases in between. CDR1 and CDR2 from the germline V gene are MGHRA and YSYEKL. The CDR3 runs to 13 residues. CDR3 residues: CASQRSWDTEAFF. The CDR3 DNA reads TGCGCCAGTCAGAGGAGTTGGGACACTGAAGCTTTCTTT.

The sample holds one count of this clone. The chain has TRBV7-3 and TRBJ1-6; D ambiguous. The length of the CDR3 is 13 residues. Germline V CDR1 and CDR2: SGHTA, FQGTGA. Trimming pared 3 bases from V and 12 bases from J, leaving 12 bases between. The CDR3 sequence is CASSFGWAQPLHF. The CDR3 nucleotides are TGTGCCAGCAGCTTCGGATGGGCTCAACCCCTCCACTTT. Full variable domain (remainder filled in from reference TRBV7-3 and TRBJ1-6): GAGVSQTPSNKVTEKGKYVELRCDPISGHTALYWYRQSLGQGPEFLIYFQGTGAADDSGLPNDRFFAVRPEGSVSTLKIQRTERGDSAVYLCASSFGWAQPLHFGNGTRLTVT.

The V and J genes are TRBV2 and TRBJ2-5; D not resolved. Germline CDR1 is SNHLY and CDR2 is FYNNEI. V gave up 4 bases and J gave up 5 bases, with 11 bases separating them. The CDR3 runs to 13 residues. The CDR3 spells CASSVFSRETQYF. As DNA, the CDR3 is TGTGCCAGCAGTGTTTTCTCCCGGGAGACCCAGTACTTC. Together with reference TRBV2 and TRBJ2-5, the CDR3 gives the full variable domain: EPEVTQTPSHQVTQMGQEVILRCVPISNHLYFYWYRQILGQKVEFLVSFYNNEISEKSEIFDDQFSVERPDGSNFTLKIRSTKLEDSAMYFCASSVFSRETQYFGPGTRLLVL.